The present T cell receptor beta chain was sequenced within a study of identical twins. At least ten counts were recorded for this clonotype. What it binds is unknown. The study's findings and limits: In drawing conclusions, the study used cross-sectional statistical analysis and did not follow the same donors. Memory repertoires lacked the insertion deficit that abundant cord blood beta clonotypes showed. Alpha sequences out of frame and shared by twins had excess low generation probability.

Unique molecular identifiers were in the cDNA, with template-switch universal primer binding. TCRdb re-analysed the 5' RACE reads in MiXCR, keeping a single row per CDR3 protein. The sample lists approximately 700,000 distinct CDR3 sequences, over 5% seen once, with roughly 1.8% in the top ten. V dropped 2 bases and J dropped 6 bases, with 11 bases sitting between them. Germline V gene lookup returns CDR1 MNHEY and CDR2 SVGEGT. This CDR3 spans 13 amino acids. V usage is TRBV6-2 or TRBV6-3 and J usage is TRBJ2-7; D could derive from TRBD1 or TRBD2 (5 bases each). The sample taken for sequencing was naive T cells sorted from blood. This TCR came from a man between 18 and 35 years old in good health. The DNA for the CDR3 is TGTGCCAGCAGTTACAGAGGGGTCGGCGAGCAGTACGTC. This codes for CASSYRGVGEQYV.